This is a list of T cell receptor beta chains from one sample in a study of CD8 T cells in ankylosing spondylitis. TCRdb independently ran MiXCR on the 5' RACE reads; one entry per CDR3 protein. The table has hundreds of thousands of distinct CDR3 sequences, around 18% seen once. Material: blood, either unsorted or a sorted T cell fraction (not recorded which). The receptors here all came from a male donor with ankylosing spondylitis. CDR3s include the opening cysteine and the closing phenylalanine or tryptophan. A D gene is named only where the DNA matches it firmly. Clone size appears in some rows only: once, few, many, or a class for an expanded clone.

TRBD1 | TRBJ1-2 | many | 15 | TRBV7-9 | TGTGCCAGCAGCTCCCAAGAGGACAGGAACTATGGCTACACCTTC | CASSSQEDRNYGYTF
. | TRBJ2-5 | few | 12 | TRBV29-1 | TGCAGCGCTTTAGGGAATGGGGAGACCCAGTACTTC | CSALGNGETQYF
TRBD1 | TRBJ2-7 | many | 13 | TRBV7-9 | TGTGCCAGCAGTCCGACAGGGTCCTACGAGCAGTACTTC | CASSPTGSYEQYF
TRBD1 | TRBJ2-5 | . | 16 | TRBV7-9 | TGTGCCAGCAGCTTATCCGACAGGGCTGGACAAGAGACCCAGTACTTC | CASSLSDRAGQETQYF
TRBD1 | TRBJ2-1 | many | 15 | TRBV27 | TGTGCCAGCAGCCCCGGGACAGGAGTTTACAATGAGCAGTTCTTC | CASSPGTGVYNEQFF
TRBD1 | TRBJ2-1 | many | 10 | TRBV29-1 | TGCAGCGTTGTAAGGGACAGATTGTTCTTC | CSVVRDRLFF
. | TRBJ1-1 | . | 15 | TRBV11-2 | TGTGCCAGCAGCTTAGGCAGAGAGGGGATAACTGAAGCTTTCTTT | CASSLGREGITEAFF
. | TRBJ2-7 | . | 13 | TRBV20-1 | TGCAGTGCTAGAGCCGAGGGAGGAGGCGAGCAGTACTTC | CSARAEGGGEQYF
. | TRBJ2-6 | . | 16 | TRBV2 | TGTGCCAGCAGTGTAACAGGGTCAGGTGGGGCCGACGTCCTGACTTTC | CASSVTGSGGADVLTF
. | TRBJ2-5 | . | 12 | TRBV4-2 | TGTGCCAGCAGCCAAGTCAAAGAGACCCAGTACTTC | CASSQVKETQYF
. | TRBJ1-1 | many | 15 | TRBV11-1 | TGTGCCAGCAGCTTGAACAGGAACCCGAACACTGAAGCTTTCTTT | CASSLNRNPNTEAFF
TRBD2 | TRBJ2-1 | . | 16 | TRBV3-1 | TGTGCCAGCAGCCAAATAGCGGGGCAGGCCTACAATGAGCAGTTCTTC | CASSQIAGQAYNEQFF
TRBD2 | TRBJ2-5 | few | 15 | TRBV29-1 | TGCAGCGTTGAAAGGACTAGCGGGAGGGGGGAGACCCAGTACTTC | CSVERTSGRGETQYF
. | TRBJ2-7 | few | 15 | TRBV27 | TGTGCCAGCAGATTGGGGCAGCGCAGCTCCTACGAGCAGTACTTC | CASRLGQRSSYEQYF
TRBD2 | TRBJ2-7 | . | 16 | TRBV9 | TGTGCCAGCAGCGCCCGACGGACTAGCGGGATCTACGAGCAGTACTTC | CASSARRTSGIYEQYF
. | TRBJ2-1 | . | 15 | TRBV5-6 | TGTGCCAGCAGCTTGGGCGCCGTTTCGACGGTTGAGCAGTTCTTC | CASSLGAVSTVEQFF
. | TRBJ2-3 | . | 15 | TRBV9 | TGTGCCAGCAGCGTAGCGGTTAGCTTCACAGATACGCAGTATTTT | CASSVAVSFTDTQYF
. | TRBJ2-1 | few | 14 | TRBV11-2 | TGTGCCAGCAGCTTAGATCATCGGGGCAATGAGCAGTTCTTC | CASSLDHRGNEQFF
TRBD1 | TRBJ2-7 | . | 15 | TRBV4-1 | TGCGCCAGCAGCCAAGATAGGGGACAGTCATACCCCCCTTACTTC | CASSQDRGQSYPPYF
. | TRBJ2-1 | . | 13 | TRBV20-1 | TGCAGTGCTAGACTGGACAACAACAATGAGCAGTTCTTC | CSARLDNNNEQFF
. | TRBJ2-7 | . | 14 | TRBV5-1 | TGCGCCAGCAGCCCCGGGTCTAACTCCTACGAGCAGTACTTC | CASSPGSNSYEQYF
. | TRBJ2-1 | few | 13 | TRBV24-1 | TGTGCCACCAGTGATTTGCAAGGGAATGAGCAGTTCTTC | CATSDLQGNEQFF
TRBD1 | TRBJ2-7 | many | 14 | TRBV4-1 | TGCGCCAGCAGTAGGGACAGCATGATCTACGAGCAGTACTTC | CASSRDSMIYEQYF
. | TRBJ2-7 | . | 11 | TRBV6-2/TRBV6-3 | TGTGCCAGCAGTTCTTGGGACAAGGCGTACTTC | CASSSWDKAYF